This TCR beta chain was sequenced in a study of control samples from healthy donors and cancer patients. Looked up from germline, CDR1 is SGHRS and CDR2 is YFSETQ. The length of the CDR3 is 16 residues. The germline V and J ends were trimmed by 3 bases and 5 bases, with 21 bases remaining between them. Sequencing was performed with immunoSEQ multiplex PCR; in TCRdb, only in-frame clones are kept and a portion is missing. Seen here are 90,000 to 150,000 clones, more than 70% observed once, and the top ten hold 40%. In this sample, this clone turned up once. The TCR was taken from a man aged 50 or older in good health. What was sequenced was blood. This sequence joins TRBV5-1 and TRBJ2-7, with D possibly matching TRBD1 (5 bases). Here the CDR3 reads CASSSQQIPTANEQYF. The CDR3 coding sequence is TGCGCCAGCAGCTCACAACAAATCCCGACAGCGAACGAGCAGTACTTC.